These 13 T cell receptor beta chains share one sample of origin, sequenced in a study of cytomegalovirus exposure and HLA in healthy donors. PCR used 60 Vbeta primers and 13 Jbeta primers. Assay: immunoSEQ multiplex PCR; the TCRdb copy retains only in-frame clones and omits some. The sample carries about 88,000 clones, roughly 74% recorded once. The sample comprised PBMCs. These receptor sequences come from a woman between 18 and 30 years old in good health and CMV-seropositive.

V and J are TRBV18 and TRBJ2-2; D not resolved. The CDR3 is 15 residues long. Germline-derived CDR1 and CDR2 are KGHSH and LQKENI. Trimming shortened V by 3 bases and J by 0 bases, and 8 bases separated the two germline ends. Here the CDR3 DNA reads TGTGCCAGCTCACCGAGCCAGGCGAACACCGGGGAGCTGTTTTTT. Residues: CASSPSQANTGELFF.

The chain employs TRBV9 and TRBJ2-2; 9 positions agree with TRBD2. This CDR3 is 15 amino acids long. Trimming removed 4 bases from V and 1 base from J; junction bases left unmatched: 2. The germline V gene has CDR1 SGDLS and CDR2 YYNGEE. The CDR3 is CASSRLAENTGELFF. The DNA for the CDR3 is TGTGCCAGCAGCCGACTAGCGGAGAACACCGGGGAGCTGTTTTTT.

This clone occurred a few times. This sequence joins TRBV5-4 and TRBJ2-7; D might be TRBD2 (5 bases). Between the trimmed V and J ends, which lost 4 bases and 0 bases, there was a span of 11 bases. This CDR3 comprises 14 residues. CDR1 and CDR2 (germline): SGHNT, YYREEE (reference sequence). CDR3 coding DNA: TGTGCCAGCAGCGGCGTGGGGAGCTCCTACGAGCAGTACTTC. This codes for CASSGVGSSYEQYF. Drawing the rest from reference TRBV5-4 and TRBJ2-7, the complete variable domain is ETGVTQSPTHLIKTRGQQVTLRCSSQSGHNTVSWYQQALGQGPQFIFQYYREEENGRGNFPPRFSGLQFPNYSSELNVNALELDDSALYLCASSGVGSSYEQYFGPGTRLTVT.

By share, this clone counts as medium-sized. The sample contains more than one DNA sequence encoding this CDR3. The CDR3 sequence: CASSLGLNEQYF. CDR3 DNA sequence: TGTGCCAGCAGTTTGGGACTAAACGAGCAGTACTTC. The chain employs TRBV28 and TRBJ2-7; 7 bases are a match to TRBD2. The J segment lost 5 bases and the V segment lost 3 bases, leaving 1 base of the junction unmatched. CDR1 and CDR2 from the germline V gene are MDHEN and SYDVKM. The CDR3 consists of 12 residues.

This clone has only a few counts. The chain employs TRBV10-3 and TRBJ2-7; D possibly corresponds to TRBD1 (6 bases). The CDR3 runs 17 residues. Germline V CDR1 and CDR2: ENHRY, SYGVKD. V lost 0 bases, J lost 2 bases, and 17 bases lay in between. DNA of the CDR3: TGTGCCATCAGTGAGTCTTTAGCGACAGGCCGACCCTACGAGCAGTACTTC. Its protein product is CAISESLATGRPYEQYF.

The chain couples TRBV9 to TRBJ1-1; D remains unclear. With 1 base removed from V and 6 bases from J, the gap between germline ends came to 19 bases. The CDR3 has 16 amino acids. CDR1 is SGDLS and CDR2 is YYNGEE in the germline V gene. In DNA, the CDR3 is TGTGCCAGCAGCGTAATCCCACAGACGTACTCTCCTGAAGCTTTCTTT. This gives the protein CASSVIPQTYSPEAFF.

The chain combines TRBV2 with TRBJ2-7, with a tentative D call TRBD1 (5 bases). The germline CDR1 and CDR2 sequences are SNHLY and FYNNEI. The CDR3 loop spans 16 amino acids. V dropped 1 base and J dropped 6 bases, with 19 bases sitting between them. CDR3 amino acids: CASSEVGGQGPLEQYF. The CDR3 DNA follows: TGTGCCAGCAGTGAAGTTGGTGGCCAGGGTCCCCTCGAGCAGTACTTC.

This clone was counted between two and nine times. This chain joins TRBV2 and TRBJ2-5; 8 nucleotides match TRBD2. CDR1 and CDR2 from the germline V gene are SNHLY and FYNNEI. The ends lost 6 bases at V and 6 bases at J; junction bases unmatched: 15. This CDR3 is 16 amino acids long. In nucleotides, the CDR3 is TGTGCCAGCAGCGCCGGTAGGCGGGGGGCAGTCCAGACCCAGTACTTC. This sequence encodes CASSAGRRGAVQTQYF.

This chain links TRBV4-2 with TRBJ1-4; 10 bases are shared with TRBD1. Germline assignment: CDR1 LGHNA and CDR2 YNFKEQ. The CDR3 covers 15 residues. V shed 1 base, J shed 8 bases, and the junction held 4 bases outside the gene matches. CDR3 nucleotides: TGTGCCAGCAGCCAAGGGACAGGGGGAAGCGAAAAACTGTTTTTT. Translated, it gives CASSQGTGGSEKLFF.

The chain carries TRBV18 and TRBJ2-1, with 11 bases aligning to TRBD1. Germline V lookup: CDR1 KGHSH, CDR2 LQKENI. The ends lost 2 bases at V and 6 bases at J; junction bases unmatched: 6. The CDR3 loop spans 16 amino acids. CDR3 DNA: TGTGCCAGCTCACCAACTGGACAGGGGGCGGTCAATGAGCAGTTCTTC. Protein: CASSPTGQGAVNEQFF. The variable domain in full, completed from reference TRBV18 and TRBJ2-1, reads NAGVMQNPRHLVRRRGQEARLRCSPMKGHSHVYWYRQLPEEGLKFMVYLQKENIIDESGMPKERFSAEFPKEGPSILRIQQVVRGDSAAYFCASSPTGQGAVNEQFFGPGTRLTVL.

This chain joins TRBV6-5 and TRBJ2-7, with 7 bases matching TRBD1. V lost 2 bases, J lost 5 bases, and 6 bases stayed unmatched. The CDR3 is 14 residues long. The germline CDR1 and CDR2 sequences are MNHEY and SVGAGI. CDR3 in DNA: TGTGCCAGCAGTTACACGGGACAGTTAAACGAGCAGTACTTC. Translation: CASSYTGQLNEQYF.

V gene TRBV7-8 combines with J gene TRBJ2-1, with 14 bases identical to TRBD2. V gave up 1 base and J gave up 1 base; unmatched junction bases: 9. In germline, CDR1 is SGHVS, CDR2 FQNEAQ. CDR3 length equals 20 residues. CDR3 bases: TGTGCCAGCAGCTTAGGGACTAGCGGGGGGACGCACCCATCCTACAATGAGCAGTTCTTC. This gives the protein CASSLGTSGGTHPSYNEQFF.

The CDR3 here is CASTSYGTGDYNEQFF. The DNA for the CDR3 is TGTGCCAGCACCTCATATGGGACAGGGGACTACAATGAGCAGTTCTTC. V is TRBV28 and J is TRBJ2-1, with TRBD1 matching over 10 bases. Germline V gene lookup returns CDR1 MDHEN and CDR2 SYDVKM. V shed 7 bases and J 3 bases; nucleotides not matched to a gene: 9. This CDR3 spans 16 amino acids.